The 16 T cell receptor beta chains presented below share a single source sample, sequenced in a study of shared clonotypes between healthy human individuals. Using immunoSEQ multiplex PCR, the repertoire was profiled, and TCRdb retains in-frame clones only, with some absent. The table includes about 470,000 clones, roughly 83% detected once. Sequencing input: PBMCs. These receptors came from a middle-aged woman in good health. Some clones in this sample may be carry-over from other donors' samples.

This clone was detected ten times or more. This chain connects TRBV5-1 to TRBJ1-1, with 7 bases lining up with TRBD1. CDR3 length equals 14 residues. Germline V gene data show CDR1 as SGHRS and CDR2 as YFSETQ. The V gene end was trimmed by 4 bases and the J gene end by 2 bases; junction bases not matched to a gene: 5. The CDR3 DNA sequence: TGCGCCAGCAGCAGCCGGGACAGCAACACTGAAGCTTTCTTT. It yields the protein CASSSRDSNTEAFF.

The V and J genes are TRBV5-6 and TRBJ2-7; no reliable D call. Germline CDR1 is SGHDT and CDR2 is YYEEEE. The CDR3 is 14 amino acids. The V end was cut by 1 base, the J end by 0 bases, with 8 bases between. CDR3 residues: CASSLRPSSYEQYF. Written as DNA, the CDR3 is TGTGCCAGCAGCTTGCGGCCCTCCTCCTACGAGCAGTACTTC. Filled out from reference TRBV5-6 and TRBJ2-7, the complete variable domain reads DAGVTQSPTHLIKTRGQQVTLRCSPKSGHDTVSWYQQALGQGPQFIFQYYEEEERQRGNFPDRFSGHQFPNYSSELNVNALLLGDSALYLCASSLRPSSYEQYFGPGTRLTVT.

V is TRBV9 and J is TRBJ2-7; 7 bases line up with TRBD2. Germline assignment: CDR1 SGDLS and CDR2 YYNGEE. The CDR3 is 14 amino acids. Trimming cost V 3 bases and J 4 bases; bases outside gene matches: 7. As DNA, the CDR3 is TGTGCCAGCAGCGCGACTAGCCTTTTTTACGAGCAGTACTTC. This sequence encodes CASSATSLFYEQYF.

Written as DNA, the CDR3 is TGTGCCAGCACGGGACAGATGGACACCGGGGAGCTGTTTTTT. Protein sequence: CASTGQMDTGELFF. The genes are TRBV5-5 and TRBJ2-2, with 7 bases lining up with TRBD1. Trimming at V came to 6 bases and at J to 3 bases, leaving 5 bases not matched to a gene. This CDR3 has 14 amino acids. Germline CDR1 reads SGHKS; CDR2 reads YYEKEE (reference sequence).

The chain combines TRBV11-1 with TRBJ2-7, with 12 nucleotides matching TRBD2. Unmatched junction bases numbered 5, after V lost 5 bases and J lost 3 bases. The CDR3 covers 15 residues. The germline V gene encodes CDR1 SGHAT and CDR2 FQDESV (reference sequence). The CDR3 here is CASSPRLAGDYEQYF. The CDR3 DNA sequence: TGTGCCAGCAGCCCCCGACTAGCGGGAGACTACGAGCAGTACTTC.

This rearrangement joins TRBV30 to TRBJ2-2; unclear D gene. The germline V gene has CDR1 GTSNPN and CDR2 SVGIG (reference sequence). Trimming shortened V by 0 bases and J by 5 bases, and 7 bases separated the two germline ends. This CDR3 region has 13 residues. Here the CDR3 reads CAWSVVLTGELFF. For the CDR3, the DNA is TGTGCCTGGAGTGTAGTGTTGACCGGGGAGCTGTTTTTT.

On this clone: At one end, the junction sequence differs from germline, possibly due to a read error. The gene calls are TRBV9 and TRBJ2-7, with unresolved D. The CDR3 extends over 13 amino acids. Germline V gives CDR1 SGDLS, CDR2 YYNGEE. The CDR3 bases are TGTGCCAGCAGCGTACATTTCTCCTCCGAGCAGTACTTC. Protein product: CASSVHFSSEQYF.

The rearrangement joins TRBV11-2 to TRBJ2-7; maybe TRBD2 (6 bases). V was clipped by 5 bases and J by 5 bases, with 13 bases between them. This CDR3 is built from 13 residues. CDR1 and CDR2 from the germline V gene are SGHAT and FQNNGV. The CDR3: CASSPSGVNEQYF. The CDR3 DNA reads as TGTGCCAGCAGCCCGTCGGGGGTCAACGAGCAGTACTTC.

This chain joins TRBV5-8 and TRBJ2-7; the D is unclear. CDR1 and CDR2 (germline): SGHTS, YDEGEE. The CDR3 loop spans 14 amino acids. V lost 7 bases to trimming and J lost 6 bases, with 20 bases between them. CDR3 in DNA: TGTGCCAGCCCTCCCAACTACTTCCCGGGCGAGCAGTACTTC. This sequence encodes CASPPNYFPGEQYF.

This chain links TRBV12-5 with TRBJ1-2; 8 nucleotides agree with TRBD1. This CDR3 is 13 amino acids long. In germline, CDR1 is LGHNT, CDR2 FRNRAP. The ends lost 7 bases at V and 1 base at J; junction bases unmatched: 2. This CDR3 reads CASAGQGNYGYTF. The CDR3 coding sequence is TGTGCTAGTGCCGGACAGGGTAACTATGGCTACACCTTC.

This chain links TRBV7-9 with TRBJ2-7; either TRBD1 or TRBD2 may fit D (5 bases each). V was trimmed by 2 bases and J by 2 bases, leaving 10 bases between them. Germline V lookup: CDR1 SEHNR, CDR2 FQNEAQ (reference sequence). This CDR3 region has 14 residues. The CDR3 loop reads CASSLSSRAYEQYF. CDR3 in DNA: TGTGCCAGCAGCTTATCTAGCAGGGCCTACGAGCAGTACTTC.

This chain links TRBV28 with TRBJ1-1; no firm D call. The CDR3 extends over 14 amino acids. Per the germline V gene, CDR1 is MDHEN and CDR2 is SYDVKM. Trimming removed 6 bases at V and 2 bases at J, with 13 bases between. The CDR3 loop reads CASRPSLENTEAFF. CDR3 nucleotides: TGTGCCAGCAGGCCAAGCCTGGAAAACACTGAAGCTTTCTTT.

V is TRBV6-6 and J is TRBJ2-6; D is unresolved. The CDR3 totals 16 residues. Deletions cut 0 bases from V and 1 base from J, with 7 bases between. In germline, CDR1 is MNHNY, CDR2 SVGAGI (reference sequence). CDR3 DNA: TGTGCCAGCAGTTACTCGTTAAGTTCTGGGGCCAACGTCCTGACTTTC. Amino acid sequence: CASSYSLSSGANVLTF.

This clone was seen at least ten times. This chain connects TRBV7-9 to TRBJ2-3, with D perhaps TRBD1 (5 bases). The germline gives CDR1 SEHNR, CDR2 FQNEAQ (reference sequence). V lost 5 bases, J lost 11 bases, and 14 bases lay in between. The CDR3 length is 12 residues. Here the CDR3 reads CASSPQGTGQYF. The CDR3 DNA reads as TGTGCCAGCAGCCCTCAGGGAACTGGGCAGTATTTT.

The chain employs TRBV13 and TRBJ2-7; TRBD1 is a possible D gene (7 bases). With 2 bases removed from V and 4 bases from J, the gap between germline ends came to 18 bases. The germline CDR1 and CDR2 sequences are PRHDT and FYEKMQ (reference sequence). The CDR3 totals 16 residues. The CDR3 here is CASSLLTGGQLYEQYF. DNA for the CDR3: TGTGCCAGCAGCTTACTCACCGGGGGACAGTTGTACGAGCAGTACTTC.

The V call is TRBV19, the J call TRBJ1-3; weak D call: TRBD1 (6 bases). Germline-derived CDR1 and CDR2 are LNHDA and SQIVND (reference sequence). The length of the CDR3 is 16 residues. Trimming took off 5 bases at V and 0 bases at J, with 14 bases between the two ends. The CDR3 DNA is TGTGCCAGTAGTCTACTCCGGGACAACTCTGGAAACACCATATATTTT. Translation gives CASSLLRDNSGNTIYF.